This T cell receptor (beta chain) derives from a study of shared clonotypes between healthy human individuals (TCRdb year 2020). The study in broad terms: A few men and two women, aged 18 to 49 years, made up the cohort. Per donor, three plates each were used for CD4 naive and CD4 memory, two for CD8 naive, and one for CD8 memory. To estimate repertoire size and how much clonotype sharing occurs between individuals, the study deeply sequenced the blood TCR repertoires of about five healthy adults. Libraries were prepared and TCR repertoires were sequenced by different laboratories using diverse techniques, in order to increase sequencing depth and limit assay-specific biases. Per donor, leukapheresis produced somewhere between about 0.9 and 9 billion PBMCs. What the research found in general, with its limitations: Rarefaction of sorted-subset datasets indicated incomplete sequencing despite the large sequencing depth. When several donors were compared, the shared fraction of clonotypes was about 5% for naive CD4, 3.5% to 4% for naive CD8, more than 2% for memory CD4, and roughly 0.4% for memory CD8. Sampling was restricted to blood, and TCR repertoires in tissues likely differ from the TCR repertoires found in blood. Compared with non-shared clonotypes, clonotypes shared by all four sorted-subset donors had higher generation probabilities. The small number of donors limited the genetic and exposure-history diversity represented. Larger estimated clonotype richness was generally found for naive subsets than for memory subsets. Pairwise subsampling indicated that sequencing depth was expected to affect the degree of clonotype sharing among donors.

The donors were healthy, HIV-negative adults who had no recently reported acute infections or vaccinations. All donors were Caucasian adults living in Nashville, Tennessee, USA. CD4+ T cells were enriched by magnetic negative selection; naive cells were then positively selected on CD45RA, and the negative fraction formed the memory subset. Blood was obtained by leukapheresis, after which PBMCs were separated by Ficoll-Histopaque density gradient centrifugation and cryopreserved in liquid nitrogen vapor phase. Analytical flow cytometry was used to check the purity and quantity of every magnetically sorted T cell population. Each sorted fraction had its genomic DNA isolated and then quantified by UV absorbance on a Nanodrop 2000c. This clone has only a few counts. Its antigen remains undetermined. One base away there is no much larger clone; base qualities are not given. The CDR3 has 16 amino acids, counting the end cysteine and phenylalanine. Of the read, only the CDR3 DNA is kept; its 48 bases are in frame from base 1. From the germline V gene, CDR1 is SGHVS and CDR2 is FNYEAQ. After removal of 4 bases from V and 3 bases from J, the junction retains 9 bases not matched to a gene.

TCR CDR3 regions were amplified from genomic DNA by multiplex PCR using the deep immunoSEQ assay. Extracted genomic DNA from each cell subset was spread evenly across all wells of several immunoSEQ 96-well plates, with each plate serving as a replicate. Each replicate PCR for sorted subsets received 150 to 250 ng genomic DNA, equal to tens of thousands of T cell genomes. Purified libraries were measured with a Qubit 3.0 fluorometer, size-checked on a Bioanalyzer 2100, and measured again with the KAPA Library Quantification kit. Every immunoSEQ 96-well plate was sequenced on a separate single-read 150-cycle Illumina NextSeq 550 flow cell. As for the authors' bioinformatics: Because only junctional sequences without quality scores were contained in the immunoSEQ output, filtering matching that applied to full-length reads could not be performed. To assign V/J genes and CDR3, sequences were annotated using PyIR, a Python wrapper for IgBLAST v1.9, with IMGT germline references. Reads were filtered out if the reads had weak V/J assignments (E-value above 1e-6), no CDR3, stop codons, out-of-frame junctions, or ambiguous translated residues. A V3J clonotype was defined by an identical inferred V gene, J gene, and CDR3 amino acid sequence. To compute the percentage overlap between repertoires, the number of shared unique clonotypes was divided by the size of the smaller repertoire. Repertoire richness was assessed with RTK rarefaction, the Chao1 estimator, and Recon v2.1 estimates of unobserved clonotypes. OLGA was used to compute generation probabilities for all TCRbeta clonotypes that the gDNA method yielded from a few donors. As stored in TCRdb, this immuneACCESS dataset retains in-frame rearrangements with V and J assigned. A fraction of the clones does not appear; measured against another copy, unresolved V genes explain less than half of the discrepancy, and the remainder lacks a known reason. The V and J calls and clone size were taken over from that table, and D and trimming were inferred from the DNA. The sample has some 200,000 clones on record, approximately 61% of them singletons. Roughly 10% of the sample is in the top ten clones.

This receptor was identified in a young man in good health. Sequencing input: memory CD4+ T cells sorted from blood. Sample cell subset or site, as interpreted from the label and publication: CD45RA-negative fraction. The chain couples TRBV7-6 to TRBJ2-7; the junction holds 10 bases that match TRBD2. The DNA sequence is given as TGTGCCAGCAGCTCCTCCAGGACTAGCGGAAACTACGAGCAGTACTTC. Its protein product is CASSSSRTSGNYEQYF.